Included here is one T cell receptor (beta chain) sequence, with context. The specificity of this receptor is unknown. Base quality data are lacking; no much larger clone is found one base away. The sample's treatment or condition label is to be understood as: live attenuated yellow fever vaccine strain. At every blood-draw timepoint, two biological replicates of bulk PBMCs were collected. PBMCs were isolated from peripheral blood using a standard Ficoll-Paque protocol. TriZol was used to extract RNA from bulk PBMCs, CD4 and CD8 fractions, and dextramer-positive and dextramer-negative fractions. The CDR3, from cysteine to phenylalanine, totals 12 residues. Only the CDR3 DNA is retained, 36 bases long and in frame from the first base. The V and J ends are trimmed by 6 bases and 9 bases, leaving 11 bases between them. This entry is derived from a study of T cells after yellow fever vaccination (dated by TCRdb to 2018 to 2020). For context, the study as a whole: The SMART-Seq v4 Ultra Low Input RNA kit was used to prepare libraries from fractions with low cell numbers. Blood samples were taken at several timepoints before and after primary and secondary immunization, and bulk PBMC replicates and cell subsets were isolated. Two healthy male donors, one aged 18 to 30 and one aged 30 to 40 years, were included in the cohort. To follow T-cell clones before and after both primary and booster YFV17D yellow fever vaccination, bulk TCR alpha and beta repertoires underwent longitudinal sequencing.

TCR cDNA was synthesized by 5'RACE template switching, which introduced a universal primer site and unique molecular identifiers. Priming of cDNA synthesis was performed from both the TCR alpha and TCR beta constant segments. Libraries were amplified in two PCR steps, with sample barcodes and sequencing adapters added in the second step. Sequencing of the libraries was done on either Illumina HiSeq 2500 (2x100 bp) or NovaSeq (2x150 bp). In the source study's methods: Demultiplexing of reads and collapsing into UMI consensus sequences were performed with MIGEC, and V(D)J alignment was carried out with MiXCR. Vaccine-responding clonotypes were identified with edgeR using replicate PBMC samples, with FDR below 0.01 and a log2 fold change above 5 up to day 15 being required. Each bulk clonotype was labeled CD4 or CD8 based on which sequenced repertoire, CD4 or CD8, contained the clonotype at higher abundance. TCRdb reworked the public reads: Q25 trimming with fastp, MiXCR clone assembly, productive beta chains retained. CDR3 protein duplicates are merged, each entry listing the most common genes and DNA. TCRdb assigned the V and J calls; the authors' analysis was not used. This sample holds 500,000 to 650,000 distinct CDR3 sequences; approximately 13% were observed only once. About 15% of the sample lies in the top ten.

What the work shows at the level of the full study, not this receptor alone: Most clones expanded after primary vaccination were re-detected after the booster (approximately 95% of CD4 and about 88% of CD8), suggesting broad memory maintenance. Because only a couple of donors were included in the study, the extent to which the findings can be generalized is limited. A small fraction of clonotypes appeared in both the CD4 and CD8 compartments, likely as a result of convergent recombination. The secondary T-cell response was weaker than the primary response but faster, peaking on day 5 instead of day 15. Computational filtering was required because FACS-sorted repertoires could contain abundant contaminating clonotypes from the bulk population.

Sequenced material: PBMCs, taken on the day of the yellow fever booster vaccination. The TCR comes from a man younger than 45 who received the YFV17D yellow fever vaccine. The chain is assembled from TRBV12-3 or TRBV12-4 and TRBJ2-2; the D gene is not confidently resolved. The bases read TGTGCCAGCAGCCTTTATTTCAGGGAGCTGTTTTTT. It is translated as CASSLYFRELFF.